The 21 T cell receptor beta chains in this list originate from one sample, sequenced in a study of naive and memory T cell subsets. Both TRBC1 and TRBC2 were covered by a beta constant-region primer of two equimolar oligonucleotides. The ligated cDNA underwent four PCR rounds using SP2 and nested alpha and beta constant-region primers. MiXCR was run by TCRdb on the UMI-ligation and nested PCR reads, yielding one entry per CDR3 protein. Here the sample spans about 120,000 distinct CDR3 sequences, roughly 32% being singletons. Sequenced input: central memory CD4+ T cells from blood. All receptors derive from a human donor in good health.

The chain recombines TRBV29-1 with TRBJ2-7; the D gene is possibly TRBD2 (5 bases). The CDR3 covers 12 residues. Germline CDR1 reads SQVTM; CDR2 reads ANQGSEA. The V end lost 4 bases, the J end lost 2 bases, and 9 bases lay between the germline ends. DNA for the CDR3: TGCAGCGTTGCCGACGGGACCTACGAGCAGTACTTC. Translating gives CSVADGTYEQYF.

A few counts support this clonotype. The rearrangement joins TRBV27 to TRBJ1-1, with D uncertain. V was cut by 7 bases and J by 7 bases, with 22 bases left in between. From germline, CDR1 is MNHEY and CDR2 SMNVEV (reference sequence). The CDR3 loop spans 15 amino acids. The CDR3 coding sequence is TGTGCCAGCACCACTTCATCGACCATTCCTTTTGAAGCTTTCTTT. Translation: CASTTSSTIPFEAFF.

This chain joins TRBV7-2 and TRBJ2-7, with TRBD2 matching 8 bases. J was trimmed by 1 base and V by 1 base; bases with no gene match: 12. CDR3 length equals 18 residues. Germline V gives CDR1 SGHTA, CDR2 FQGNSA. In DNA form, the CDR3 reads TGTGCCAGCAGCTTAGGATGGGGTAGCGGGATCAAATCCTACGAGCAGTACTTC. Amino acid sequence: CASSLGWGSGIKSYEQYF.

V and J are TRBV3-1 and TRBJ1-1; 8 positions agree with TRBD1. Trimming took 2 bases from V and 3 from J; bases not matched to a gene: 2. CDR3 size: 14 residues. Germline CDR1 is LGHDT and CDR2 is YNNKEL (reference sequence). The CDR3 nucleotides are TGTGCCAGCAGCCAACAGGGGGCCGACACTGAAGCTTTCTTT. It yields the protein CASSQQGADTEAFF.

This clonotype was detected a few times. The chain uses TRBV20-1 and TRBJ1-4, with D unresolved. Trimming removed 6 bases from V and 4 bases from J, with 12 bases in between. Per the germline V gene, CDR1 is DFQATT and CDR2 is SNEGSKA (reference sequence). The CDR3 totals 13 residues. In DNA, the CDR3 is TGCAGTGCACCCGTTTGGGGTAATGAAAAACTGTTTTTT. This codes for CSAPVWGNEKLFF.

This clonotype has a handful of counts. The rearrangement uses TRBV28 and TRBJ2-7, with D perhaps matching TRBD1 (5 bases). With 8 bases removed from V and 0 bases from J, the gap between germline ends came to 17 bases. The length of the CDR3 is 15 residues. Germline-derived CDR1 and CDR2 are MDHEN and SYDVKM. Here the CDR3 DNA reads TGTGCCAGCTTTAGCCCAGGGTCGAGCTCCTACGAGCAGTACTTC. Translating it yields CASFSPGSSSYEQYF.

The chain recombines TRBV20-1 with TRBJ2-7; unclear D gene. Trimming took 6 bases from V and 3 from J, leaving 15 bases between them. Per the germline V gene, CDR1 is DFQATT and CDR2 is SNEGSKA (reference sequence). The CDR3 has 13 amino acids. CDR3 nucleotide sequence: TGCAGTGCCGTAGGTCCAAAGTTCTACGAGCAGTACTTC. This codes for CSAVGPKFYEQYF.

This clonotype was counted between two and nine times. The chain links TRBV28 to TRBJ2-7, with 8 bases fitting TRBD2. Trimming at V came to 9 bases and at J to 5 bases, leaving 12 bases not matched to a gene. CDR3 length: 14 residues. CDR1 is MDHEN, CDR2 SYDVKM, per germline. CDR3 loop: CASLSAGTRHEQYF. CDR3 DNA: TGTGCCAGTCTCTCTGCCGGGACTAGGCACGAGCAGTACTTC.

This clonotype was detected a few times. The chain carries TRBV28 and TRBJ1-5, with D possibly matching TRBD1 (5 bases). Germline assignment: CDR1 MDHEN and CDR2 SYDVKM. V was shortened by 7 bases and J by 1 base, with 14 bases between the two germline ends. The CDR3 runs to 15 residues. The CDR3 loop is CASTPYAGSNQPQHF. The DNA for the CDR3 is TGTGCCAGCACCCCTTACGCAGGGAGCAATCAGCCCCAGCATTTT.

This clonotype occurred a few times. J is TRBJ2-7 and V is TRBV2; the D is unclear. This CDR3 is 13 amino acids long. Germline-derived CDR1 and CDR2 are SNHLY and FYNNEI. V shed 3 bases and J shed 4 bases, with 10 bases lying between them. The CDR3 here is CASSDLLNYEQYF. The CDR3 DNA reads as TGTGCCAGCAGTGATCTCCTTAATTACGAGCAGTACTTC. Variable domain in full (rest from reference TRBV2 and TRBJ2-7): EPEVTQTPSHQVTQMGQEVILRCVPISNHLYFYWYRQILGQKVEFLVSFYNNEISEKSEIFDDQFSVERPDGSNFTLKIRSTKLEDSAMYFCASSDLLNYEQYFGPGTRLTVT.

The rearrangement joins TRBV5-6 to TRBJ1-5; no reliable D call. The germline V gene has CDR1 SGHDT and CDR2 YYEEEE. The CDR3 contains 13 residues. Trimming cost V 1 base and J 3 bases, with 5 bases left between them. As DNA, the CDR3 is TGTGCCAGCAGCTTGAGGCCCAATCAGCCCCAGCATTTT. Protein product: CASSLRPNQPQHF.

The V gene is TRBV6-1, the J gene TRBJ2-3; TRBD1 matches 11 bases. Germline V lookup: CDR1 MNHNS, CDR2 SASEGT. V shed 2 bases, J shed 2 bases, and the junction held 3 bases outside the gene matches. This CDR3 has 16 residues. Here the CDR3 DNA reads TGTGCCAGCAGTGAAAGGGACAGGGGGTTCACAGATACGCAGTATTTT. It yields the protein CASSERDRGFTDTQYF.

This clonotype was counted many times. The genes are TRBV6-2 or TRBV6-3 and TRBJ2-1; no reliable D call. The CDR3 has 11 residues. Germline V gene sequence: CDR1 MNHEY, CDR2 SVGEGT. Between the trimmed V and J ends, which lost 5 bases and 12 bases, there was a span of 11 bases. For the CDR3, the DNA is TGTGCCAGCAGTGCCGTCTGGGCGCAGTTCTTC. This sequence encodes CASSAVWAQFF.

The rearrangement links TRBV28 to TRBJ2-3; 11 bases line up with TRBD2. The germline V gene encodes CDR1 MDHEN and CDR2 SYDVKM. This CDR3 has 16 residues. V lost 6 bases to trimming and J lost 0 bases; unmatched junction nucleotides: 5. The CDR3 sequence is CASSTGLAGSTDTQYF. CDR3 nucleotides: TGTGCCAGCAGCACCGGACTAGCGGGTAGCACAGATACGCAGTATTTT.

The chain links TRBV5-1 to TRBJ2-1, with D uncertain. The CDR3 loop spans 15 amino acids. V gave up 4 bases and J gave up 0 bases, with 11 bases separating them. In germline, CDR1 is SGHRS, CDR2 YFSETQ. The CDR3: CASSPSDRSYNEQFF. For the CDR3, the DNA is TGCGCCAGCAGCCCGTCGGACCGCTCCTACAATGAGCAGTTCTTC.

This chain joins TRBV7-8 and TRBJ2-1; TRBD2 matches 9 bases. CDR1 is SGHVS and CDR2 is FQNEAQ in the germline V gene. This CDR3 is built from 15 residues. The V and J ends lost 6 bases and 6 bases, in that order; junction bases with no gene match: 9. CDR3 nucleotides: TGTGCCAGCAGTAATAGGGGTAGCGGGGGCAATGAGCAGTTCTTC. It codes for CASSNRGSGGNEQFF.

This chain links TRBV6-2 or TRBV6-3 with TRBJ1-5, with D possibly matching TRBD1 (5 bases). The CDR3 runs to 15 residues. Trimming took off 5 bases at V and 5 bases at J, with 16 bases between the two ends. Germline V gene data show CDR1 as MNHEY and CDR2 as SVGEGT. The CDR3 loop is CASSRGTGGDQPQHF. CDR3 DNA: TGTGCCAGCAGTAGGGGAACAGGAGGCGATCAGCCCCAGCATTTT.

This clonotype was observed many times. The chain combines TRBV20-1 with TRBJ2-2; TRBD2 matches 9 bases. The CDR3 is 15 amino acids. Germline V CDR1 and CDR2: DFQATT, SNEGSKA (reference sequence). V lost 5 bases and J lost 3; bases outside the gene matches: 7. CDR3 sequence (DNA): TGCAGTGCTGAGGACCTAGCGGGACACACCGGGGAGCTGTTTTTT. The encoded protein is CSAEDLAGHTGELFF.

This sequence joins TRBV12-3 or TRBV12-4 and TRBJ1-2, with 8 bases fitting TRBD1. CDR3 length equals 14 residues. Trimming took 5 bases from V and 4 from J; bases not matched to a gene: 6. DNA for the CDR3: TGTGCCAGCAGTCCCAGGGGGCGTATCTATGGCTACACCTTC. It codes for CASSPRGRIYGYTF.

This chain links TRBV18 with TRBJ1-6; D gene ambiguous. Germline CDR1 reads KGHSH; CDR2 reads LQKENI. Trimming removed 6 bases from V and 7 bases from J, with 16 bases in between. The CDR3 has 15 amino acids. Here the CDR3 DNA reads TGTGCCAGCTCTGCAAGACAAGGAAACAATTCACCCCTCCACTTT. Translated, it gives CASSARQGNNSPLHF.

This clonotype was counted only a few times. The chain joins TRBV4-1 to TRBJ2-7, with D perhaps being TRBD1 or TRBD2 (5 bases each). V was shortened by 4 bases and J by 3 bases, with 19 bases between the two germline ends. Germline CDR1 MGHRA, CDR2 YSYEKL. This CDR3 spans 16 amino acids. The CDR3 bases are TGCGCCAGCAGCCTCGAAAGGGCCGGGGACGGCTACGAGCAGTACTTC. It encodes CASSLERAGDGYEQYF.